What follows are 2 T cell receptor beta chains derived from one specimen sequenced in a study of early T cells in non-severe SARS-CoV-2 infection. TCRdb re-derived calls from the 5' RACE reads in MiXCR, one entry per CDR3 protein. This table holds over 30,000 distinct CDR3 sequences, around 5% found once. Sequenced material: whole blood. These TCRs come from an adult who was a healthcare worker with PCR-confirmed SARS-CoV-2 infection or an uninfected control (not recorded which).

This clonotype was counted between two and nine times. The rearrangement uses TRBV25-1 and TRBJ2-7; no definite D call. CDR3 length: 13 amino acids. Germline V gives CDR1 MGHDK, CDR2 SYGVNS. The V and J ends lost 6 bases and 0 bases respectively, with 9 bases between them. CDR3 residues: CASRVESSYEQYF. CDR3 DNA: TGTGCCAGCAGGGTCGAAAGCTCCTACGAGCAGTACTTC.

This clonotype was picked up many times. The chain combines TRBV11-2 with TRBJ2-2; D remains unclear. V was pared by 0 bases and J by 6 bases, with 5 bases between. CDR1 and CDR2 from the germline V gene are SGHAT and FQNNGV. CDR3 length equals 13 residues. The CDR3 DNA reads TGTGCCAGCAGCTTAGATCTGCCCGGGGAGCTGTTTTTT. Translation: CASSLDLPGELFF.